This TCR beta chain was documented in a study of blood T cell repertoires in COVID-19. Germline V gene data show CDR1 as ENHRY and CDR2 as SYGVKD. This CDR3 spans 14 amino acids. V shed 6 bases, J shed 9 bases, and the junction held 6 bases outside the gene matches. TCRdb's copy holds only in-frame clones and misses some; the assay was immunoSEQ multiplex PCR. The repertoire holds around 120,000 clones, with more than 75% as singletons. The V call is TRBV10-3, the J call TRBJ1-6; TRBD1 matches 9 bases. This clonotype was sampled from a woman between 70 and 85 years old with acute or convalescent COVID-19. Sequenced input: peripheral blood. DNA of the CDR3: TGTGCCATCAGCCAGGACAGGGGTACTTCACCCCTCCACTTT. Its translation is CAISQDRGTSPLHF.